These 12 T cell receptor beta chains came from one sample sequenced in a study of blood T cell repertoires in COVID-19. TCRdb's copy holds only in-frame clones and misses some; the assay was immunoSEQ multiplex PCR. The sample contains around 470,000 clones, 80% to 95% of which appear only once. Sequencing was carried out using PBMCs or T cells enriched from blood (not recorded which). The receptors here all came from a man aged 18 to 29 who had recovered from COVID-19.

The chain joins TRBV18 to TRBJ2-7; D may be TRBD2 (6 bases). The V end lost 3 bases, the J end lost 2 bases, and 14 bases lay between the germline ends. The CDR3 sequence is 15 residues long. Germline V gene data show CDR1 as KGHSH and CDR2 as LQKENI. The CDR3 protein is CASSPPGTVTYEQYF. In nucleotides, the CDR3 is TGTGCCAGCTCACCTCCCGGGACTGTTACCTACGAGCAGTACTTC.

The chain uses TRBV6-5 and TRBJ1-2; a possible D gene is TRBD1 (6 bases). Germline CDR1 is MNHEY and CDR2 is SVGAGI. This CDR3 spans 12 amino acids. V shed 10 bases and J shed 5 bases, with 14 bases lying between them. CDR3 coding DNA: TGTGCCATTGCTGACAGGTTATATGGCTACACCTTC. Amino acids: CAIADRLYGYTF.

The chain couples TRBV11-2 to TRBJ1-6, with TRBD1 as a possible D gene (6 bases). Trimming pared 5 bases from V and 9 bases from J, leaving 11 bases between. Germline V gives CDR1 SGHAT, CDR2 FQNNGV. The CDR3 runs to 13 residues. As DNA, the CDR3 is TGTGCCAGCAGCAGGGGGTTGGGTTCACCCCTCCACTTT. Protein sequence: CASSRGLGSPLHF.

CDR3 residues: CASSRKGGGVNEQFF. Here the CDR3 DNA reads TGTGCCAGCAGCAGAAAAGGCGGGGGGGTCAATGAGCAGTTCTTC. The chain uses TRBV5-8 and TRBJ2-1; TRBD2 aligns across 9 bases. J lost 6 bases, V lost 4 bases, and 8 bases had no gene match. Germline CDR1 reads SGHTS; CDR2 reads YDEGEE. The CDR3 covers 15 residues.

The chain couples TRBV3-1 (or the pseudogene TRBV3-2) to TRBJ2-7; possibly TRBD1 for D (6 bases). V lost 0 bases to trimming and J lost 3 bases, with 15 bases between them. The germline V gene encodes CDR1 LGHDT and CDR2 YNNKEL (reference sequence). CDR3 length equals 16 residues. The CDR3 spells CASSQDRGRGGYEQYF. For the CDR3, the DNA is TGTGCCAGCAGCCAAGATCGGGGCAGGGGTGGCTACGAGCAGTACTTC.

The chain is built from TRBV11-2 and TRBJ2-5; TRBD1 aligns across 8 bases. The CDR3 has 14 amino acids. Germline V lookup: CDR1 SGHAT, CDR2 FQNNGV. V trimming: 5 bases; J trimming: 5 bases; junction bases outside the gene matches: 7. The CDR3 here is CASSLGQGGETQYF. The CDR3 bases are TGTGCCAGCAGCCTAGGACAGGGTGGGGAGACCCAGTACTTC.

The chain employs TRBV9 and TRBJ2-3, with D perhaps matching TRBD1 (6 bases). The CDR3 contains 13 residues. Germline V CDR1 and CDR2: SGDLS, YYNGEE. V dropped 0 bases and J dropped 13 bases, with 15 bases sitting between them. The CDR3 DNA sequence: TGTGCCAGCAGCGTAGTCGAGGGGGACGCTAAGTATTTT. Translated: CASSVVEGDAKYF.

The DNA of the CDR3 is TGCGCCAGCAGCCCGGACAACTATAATTCACCCCTCCACTTT. Encoded protein: CASSPDNYNSPLHF. J is TRBJ1-6 and V is TRBV4-1; possible D gene TRBD1, 5 bases. There are 14 residues in the CDR3. From germline, CDR1 is MGHRA and CDR2 YSYEKL. Deletions cut 4 bases from V and 3 bases from J, with 7 bases between.

This chain links TRBV4-2 with TRBJ2-5, with D tentatively TRBD1 (6 bases). The germline V and J ends were trimmed by 4 bases and 1 base, with 13 bases remaining between them. The CDR3 runs 15 residues. The germline V gene encodes CDR1 LGHNA and CDR2 YNFKEQ. The chain's CDR3 is CASSPGGTSQETQYF. In nucleotides, the CDR3 is TGTGCCAGCAGCCCCGGTGGGACATCCCAAGAGACCCAGTACTTC.

The chain employs TRBV13 and TRBJ2-2; 7 bases match TRBD2. V shed 4 bases and J 4 bases; nucleotides not matched to a gene: 9. Germline CDR1 and CDR2: PRHDT and FYEKMQ (reference sequence). The CDR3 totals 16 residues. CDR3 in amino acids: CASSYEREAGTGELFF. As DNA, the CDR3 is TGTGCCAGCAGCTACGAACGGGAGGCGGGCACCGGGGAGCTGTTTTTT.

This clone showed up just once. The V gene is TRBV19, the J gene TRBJ1-2; the match to TRBD1 covers 9 bases. The CDR3 loop spans 13 amino acids. Per the germline V gene, CDR1 is LNHDA and CDR2 is SQIVND (reference sequence). Trimming cost V 8 bases and J 7 bases; bases outside gene matches: 8. The CDR3 is CASCTGTGFGYTF. For the CDR3, the DNA is TGTGCCAGTTGCACCGGGACAGGGTTTGGCTACACCTTC.

The chain combines TRBV7-3 with TRBJ2-3; a weak D match, TRBD2 (5 bases). This CDR3 contains 14 residues. Per the germline V gene, CDR1 is SGHTA and CDR2 is FQGTGA. The germline V and J ends were trimmed by 4 bases and 1 base, with 9 bases remaining between them. The CDR3 loop reads CASSSIGGTDTQYF. CDR3 nucleotides: TGTGCCAGCAGCTCCATCGGGGGCACAGATACGCAGTATTTT.